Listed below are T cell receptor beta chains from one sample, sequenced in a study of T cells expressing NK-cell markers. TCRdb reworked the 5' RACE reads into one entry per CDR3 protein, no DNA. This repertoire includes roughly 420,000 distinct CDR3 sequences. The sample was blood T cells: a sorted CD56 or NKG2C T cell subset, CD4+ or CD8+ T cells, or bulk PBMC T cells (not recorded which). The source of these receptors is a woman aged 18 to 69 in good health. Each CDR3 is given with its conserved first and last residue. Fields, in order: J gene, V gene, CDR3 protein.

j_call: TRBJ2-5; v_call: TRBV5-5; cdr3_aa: CASSFLPGLKETQYF
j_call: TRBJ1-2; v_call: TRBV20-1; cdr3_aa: CSAGGASYGYTF
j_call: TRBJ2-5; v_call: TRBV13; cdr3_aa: CASNLRGQETQYF
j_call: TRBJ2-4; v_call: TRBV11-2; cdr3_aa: CASSPVAGENIQYF
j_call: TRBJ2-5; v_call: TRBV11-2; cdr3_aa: CASSLVRLGGSQETQYF
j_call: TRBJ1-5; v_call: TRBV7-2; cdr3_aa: CASSLAGERTPSNQPQHF
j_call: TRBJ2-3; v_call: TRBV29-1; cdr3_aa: CSVDRGGPDTQYF
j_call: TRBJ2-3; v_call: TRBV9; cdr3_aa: CASSPQREGPDTQYF
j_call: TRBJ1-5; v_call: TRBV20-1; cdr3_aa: CSAVRSDRPQHF
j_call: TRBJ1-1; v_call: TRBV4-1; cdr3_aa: CASSQEQVEGTEAFF
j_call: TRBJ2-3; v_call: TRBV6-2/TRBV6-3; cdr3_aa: CASSPILWLAADTQYF
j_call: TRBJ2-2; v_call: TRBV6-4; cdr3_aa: CASSDSIFAPRETGELFF
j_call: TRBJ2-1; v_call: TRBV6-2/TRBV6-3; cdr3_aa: CASTPGEGGYNEQFF
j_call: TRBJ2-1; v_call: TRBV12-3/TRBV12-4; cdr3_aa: CASRGVAYNEQFF
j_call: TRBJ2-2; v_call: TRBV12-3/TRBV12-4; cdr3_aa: CAVAGAGANTGELFF
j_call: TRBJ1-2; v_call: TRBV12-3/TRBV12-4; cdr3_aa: CASSTGPDYGYTF
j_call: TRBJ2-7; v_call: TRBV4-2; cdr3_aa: CASSHQRDLGEQYF
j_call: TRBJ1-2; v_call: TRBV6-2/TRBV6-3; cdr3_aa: CASRRQGNRYGYTF
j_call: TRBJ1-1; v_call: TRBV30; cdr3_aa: CAWSVREDRLNTEAFF
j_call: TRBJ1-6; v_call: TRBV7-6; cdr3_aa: CASSSGSGSSPLHF
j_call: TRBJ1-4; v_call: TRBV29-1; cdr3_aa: CSVRLANYEKLFF
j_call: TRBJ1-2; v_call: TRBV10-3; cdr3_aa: CAIGTANYGYTF
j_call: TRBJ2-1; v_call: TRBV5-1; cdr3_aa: CASSLNRGTSVYNEQFF
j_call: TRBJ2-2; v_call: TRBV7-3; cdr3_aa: CASRTGENTGELFF
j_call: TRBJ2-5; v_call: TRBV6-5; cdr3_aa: CASSYSSWETQYF
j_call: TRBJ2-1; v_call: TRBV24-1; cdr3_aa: CATREARVRDNEQFF
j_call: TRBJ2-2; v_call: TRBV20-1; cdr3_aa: CSAGLENTGELFF
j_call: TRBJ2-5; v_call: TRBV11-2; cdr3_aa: CASSPFPGLAGETQYF
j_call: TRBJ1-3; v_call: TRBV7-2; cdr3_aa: CASSRGGNTIYF
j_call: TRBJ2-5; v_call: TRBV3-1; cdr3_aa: CASSRRAVPYQETQYF
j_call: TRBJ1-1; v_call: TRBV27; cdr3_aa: CASSAHGTVFEAFF
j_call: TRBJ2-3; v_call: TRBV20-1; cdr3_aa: CSAPAGTDTQYF
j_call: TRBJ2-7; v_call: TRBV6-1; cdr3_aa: CASVATGGPEQYF
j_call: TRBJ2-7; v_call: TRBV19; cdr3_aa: CASRALADYEQYF
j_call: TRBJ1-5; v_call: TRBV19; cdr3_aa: CASSMALTGLQPQHF
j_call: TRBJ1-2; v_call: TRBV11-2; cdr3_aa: CASSIGSGSGYTF
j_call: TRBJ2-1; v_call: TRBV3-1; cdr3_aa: CASSHLIFSGKSSSYNEQFF
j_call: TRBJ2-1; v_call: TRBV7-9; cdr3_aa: CASSLLVGGGWDEQFF
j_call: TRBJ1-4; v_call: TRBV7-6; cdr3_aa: CASSPGRADEKLFF
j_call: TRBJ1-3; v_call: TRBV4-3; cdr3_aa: CASSPWTGSGNTIYF
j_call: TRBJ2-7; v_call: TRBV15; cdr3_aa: CATSSFPTYEQYF
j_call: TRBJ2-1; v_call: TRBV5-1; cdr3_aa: CASSLATSYSYNEQFF
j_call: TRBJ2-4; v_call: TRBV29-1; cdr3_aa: CSVEGKNYIQYF
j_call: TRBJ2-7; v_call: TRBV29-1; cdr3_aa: CSVEMVSSYEQYF
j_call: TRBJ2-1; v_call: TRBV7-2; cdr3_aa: CASSLALSNEQFF
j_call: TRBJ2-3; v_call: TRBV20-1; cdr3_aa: CSADNRGPDTQYF
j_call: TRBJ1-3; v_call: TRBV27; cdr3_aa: CASGGRVDGGNTIYF
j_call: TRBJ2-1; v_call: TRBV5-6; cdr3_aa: CASSLVAGDSYNEQFF
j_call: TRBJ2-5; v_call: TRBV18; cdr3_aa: CASSSYIQETQYF
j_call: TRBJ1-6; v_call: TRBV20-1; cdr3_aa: CSASSGGHLHF
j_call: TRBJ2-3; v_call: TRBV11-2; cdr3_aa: CASSRMQWAADSSTDTQYF
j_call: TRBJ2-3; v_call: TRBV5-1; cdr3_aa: CASSLEQGLDTQYF
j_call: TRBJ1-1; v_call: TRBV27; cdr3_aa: CASSPGTLNTEAFF